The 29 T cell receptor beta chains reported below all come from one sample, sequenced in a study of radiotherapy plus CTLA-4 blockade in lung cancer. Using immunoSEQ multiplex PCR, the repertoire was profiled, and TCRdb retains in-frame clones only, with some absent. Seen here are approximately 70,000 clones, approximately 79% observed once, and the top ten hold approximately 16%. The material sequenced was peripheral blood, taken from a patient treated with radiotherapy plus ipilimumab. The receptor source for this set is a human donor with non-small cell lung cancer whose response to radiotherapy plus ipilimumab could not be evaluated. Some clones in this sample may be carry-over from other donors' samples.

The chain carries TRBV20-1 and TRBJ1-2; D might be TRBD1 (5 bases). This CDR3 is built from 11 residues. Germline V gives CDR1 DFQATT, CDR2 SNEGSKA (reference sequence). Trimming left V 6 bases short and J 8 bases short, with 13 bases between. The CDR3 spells CSAYGQGGYTF. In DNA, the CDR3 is TGCAGTGCCTACGGACAAGGAGGCTACACCTTC.

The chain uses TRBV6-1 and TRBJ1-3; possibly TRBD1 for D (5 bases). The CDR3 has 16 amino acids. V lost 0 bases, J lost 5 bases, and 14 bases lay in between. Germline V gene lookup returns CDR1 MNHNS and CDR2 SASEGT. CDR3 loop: CASSEATTVWRNTIYF. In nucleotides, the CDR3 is TGTGCCAGCAGTGAAGCTACGACAGTGTGGAGAAACACCATATATTTT.

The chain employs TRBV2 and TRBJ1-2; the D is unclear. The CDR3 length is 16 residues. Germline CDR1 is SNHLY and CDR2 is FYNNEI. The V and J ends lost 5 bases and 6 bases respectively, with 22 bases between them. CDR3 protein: CASSPYGGDLYHGYTF. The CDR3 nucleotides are TGTGCCAGCAGTCCATATGGCGGGGATTTGTATCATGGCTACACCTTC.

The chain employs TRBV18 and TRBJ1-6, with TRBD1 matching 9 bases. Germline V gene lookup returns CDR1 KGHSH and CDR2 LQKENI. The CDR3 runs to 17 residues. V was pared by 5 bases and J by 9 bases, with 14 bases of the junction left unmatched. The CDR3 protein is CASSTRVATGGSSPLHF. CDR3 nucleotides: TGTGCCAGCTCAACAAGGGTCGCTACAGGGGGCAGTTCACCCCTCCACTTT.

The CDR3 DNA reads as TGCGCCAGCAGCCAAGATCTGGCGGGTGCAACTAATGAAAAACTGTTTTTT. Encoded protein: CASSQDLAGATNEKLFF. The chain joins TRBV4-3 to TRBJ1-4; D call uncertain. This CDR3 region has 17 residues. The V end was cut by 0 bases, the J end by 0 bases, with 11 bases between. CDR1 is LGHNA and CDR2 is YSLEER in the germline V gene.

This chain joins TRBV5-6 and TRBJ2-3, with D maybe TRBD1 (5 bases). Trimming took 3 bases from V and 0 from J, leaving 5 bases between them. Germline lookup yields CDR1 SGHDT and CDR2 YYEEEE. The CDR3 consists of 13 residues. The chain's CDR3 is CASSWTSTDTQYF. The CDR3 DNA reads TGTGCCAGCAGCTGGACAAGCACAGATACGCAGTATTTT.

The CDR3 spells CSAGTANYGYTF. CDR3 DNA: TGCAGCGCAGGGACAGCGAACTATGGCTACACCTTC. The chain is built from TRBV29-1 and TRBJ1-2; 7 bases agree with TRBD1. CDR1 SQVTM and CDR2 ANQGSEA come from the germline V gene. This CDR3 has 12 amino acids. Trimming at V came to 7 bases and at J to 2 bases, leaving 4 bases not matched to a gene.

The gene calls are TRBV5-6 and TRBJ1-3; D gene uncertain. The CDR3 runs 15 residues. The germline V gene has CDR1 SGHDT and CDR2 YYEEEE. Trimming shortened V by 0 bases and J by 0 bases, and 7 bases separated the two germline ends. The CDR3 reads CASSLAGTSGNTIYF. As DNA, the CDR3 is TGTGCCAGCAGCTTGGCGGGAACCTCTGGAAACACCATATATTTT. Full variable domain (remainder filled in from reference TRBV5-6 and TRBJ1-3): DAGVTQSPTHLIKTRGQQVTLRCSPKSGHDTVSWYQQALGQGPQFIFQYYEEEERQRGNFPDRFSGHQFPNYSSELNVNALLLGDSALYLCASSLAGTSGNTIYFGEGSWLTVV.

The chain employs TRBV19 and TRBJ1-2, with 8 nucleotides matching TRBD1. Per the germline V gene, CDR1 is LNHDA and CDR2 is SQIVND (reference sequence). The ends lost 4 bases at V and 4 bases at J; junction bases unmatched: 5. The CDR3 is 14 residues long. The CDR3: CASSKGQGGYGYTF. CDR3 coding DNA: TGTGCCAGTAGTAAAGGACAGGGCGGCTATGGCTACACCTTC.

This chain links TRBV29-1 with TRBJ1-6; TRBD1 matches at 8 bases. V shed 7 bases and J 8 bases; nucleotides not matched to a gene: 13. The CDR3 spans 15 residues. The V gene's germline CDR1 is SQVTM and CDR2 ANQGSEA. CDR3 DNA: TGCAGCGCCCGTGTCCGACAGGGGAGGGATTCACCCCTCCACTTT. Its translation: CSARVRQGRDSPLHF.

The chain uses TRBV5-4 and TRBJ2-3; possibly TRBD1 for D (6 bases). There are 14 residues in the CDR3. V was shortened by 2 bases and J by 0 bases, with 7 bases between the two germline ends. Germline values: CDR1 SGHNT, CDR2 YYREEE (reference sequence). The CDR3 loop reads CASSFGQSTDTQYF. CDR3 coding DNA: TGTGCCAGCAGCTTTGGACAGAGCACAGATACGCAGTATTTT.

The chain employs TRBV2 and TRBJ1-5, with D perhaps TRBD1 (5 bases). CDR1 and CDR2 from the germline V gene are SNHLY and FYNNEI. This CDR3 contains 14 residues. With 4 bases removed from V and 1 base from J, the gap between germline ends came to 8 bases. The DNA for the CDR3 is TGTGCCAGCAGTGGTCAGGGAAGCAATCAGCCCCAGCATTTT. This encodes CASSGQGSNQPQHF.

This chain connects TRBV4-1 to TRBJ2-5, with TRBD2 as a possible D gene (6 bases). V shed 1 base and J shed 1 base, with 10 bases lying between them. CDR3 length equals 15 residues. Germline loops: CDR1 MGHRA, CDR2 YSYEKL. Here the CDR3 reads CASSQGHGGQETQYF. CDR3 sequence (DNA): TGCGCCAGCAGCCAAGGTCACGGGGGCCAAGAGACCCAGTACTTC.

CDR3 bases: TGTGCCAGCAGTTTGGAACGGGGGGGATCAGATACGCAGTATTTT. Amino acid sequence: CASSLERGGSDTQYF. The genes are TRBV28 and TRBJ2-3; 8 nucleotides match TRBD2. The length of the CDR3 is 15 residues. V was pared by 3 bases and J by 4 bases, with 6 bases of the junction left unmatched. Germline V gene lookup returns CDR1 MDHEN and CDR2 SYDVKM.

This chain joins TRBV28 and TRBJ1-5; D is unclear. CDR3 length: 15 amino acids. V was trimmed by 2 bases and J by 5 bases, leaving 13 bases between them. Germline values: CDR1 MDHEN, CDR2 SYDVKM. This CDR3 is CASSLETPYHQPQHF. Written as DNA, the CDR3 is TGTGCCAGCAGTTTAGAAACACCTTACCATCAGCCCCAGCATTTT.

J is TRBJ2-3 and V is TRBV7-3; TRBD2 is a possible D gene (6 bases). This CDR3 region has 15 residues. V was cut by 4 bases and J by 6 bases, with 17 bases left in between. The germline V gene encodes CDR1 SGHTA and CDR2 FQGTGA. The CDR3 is CASSSLAEGRDTQYF. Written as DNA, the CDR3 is TGTGCCAGCAGCTCCTTAGCGGAGGGGCGGGATACGCAGTATTTT.

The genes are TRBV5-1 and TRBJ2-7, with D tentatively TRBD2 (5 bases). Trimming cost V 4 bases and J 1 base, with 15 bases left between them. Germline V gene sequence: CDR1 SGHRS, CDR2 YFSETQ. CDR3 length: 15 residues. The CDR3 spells CASSQHAGGSYEQYF. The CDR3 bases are TGCGCCAGCAGCCAACACGCTGGAGGTTCCTACGAGCAGTACTTC.

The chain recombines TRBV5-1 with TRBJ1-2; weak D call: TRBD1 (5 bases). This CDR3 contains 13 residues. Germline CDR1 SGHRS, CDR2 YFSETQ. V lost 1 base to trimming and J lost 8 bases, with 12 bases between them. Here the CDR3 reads CASSLPDIRGYTF. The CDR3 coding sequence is TGCGCCAGCAGCTTGCCGGACATACGCGGCTACACCTTC.

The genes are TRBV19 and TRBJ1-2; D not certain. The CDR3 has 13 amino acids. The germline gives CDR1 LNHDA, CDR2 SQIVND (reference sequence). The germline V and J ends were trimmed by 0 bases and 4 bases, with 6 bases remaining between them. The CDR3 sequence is CASSIEVAYGYTF. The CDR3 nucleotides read TGTGCCAGTAGTATAGAAGTAGCCTATGGCTACACCTTC.

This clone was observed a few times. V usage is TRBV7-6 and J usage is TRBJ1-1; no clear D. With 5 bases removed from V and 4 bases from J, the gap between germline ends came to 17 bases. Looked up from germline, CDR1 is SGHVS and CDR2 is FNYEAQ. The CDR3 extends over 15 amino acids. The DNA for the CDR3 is TGTGCCAGCAGCCGCGATCGGGCAGCGGGCACTGAAGCTTTCTTT. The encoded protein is CASSRDRAAGTEAFF.

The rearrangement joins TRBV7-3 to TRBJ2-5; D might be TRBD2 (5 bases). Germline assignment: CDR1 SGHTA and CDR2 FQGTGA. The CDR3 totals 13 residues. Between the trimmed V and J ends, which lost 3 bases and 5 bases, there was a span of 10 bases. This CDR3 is CASSFGLAETQYF. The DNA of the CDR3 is TGTGCCAGCAGCTTCGGACTCGCGGAGACCCAGTACTTC.

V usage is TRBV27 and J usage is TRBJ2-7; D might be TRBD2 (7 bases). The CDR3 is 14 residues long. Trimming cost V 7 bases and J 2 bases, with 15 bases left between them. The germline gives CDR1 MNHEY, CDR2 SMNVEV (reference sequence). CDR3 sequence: CASTGGGGPYEQYF. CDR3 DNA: TGTGCCAGCACGGGTGGGGGGGGCCCCTACGAGCAGTACTTC.

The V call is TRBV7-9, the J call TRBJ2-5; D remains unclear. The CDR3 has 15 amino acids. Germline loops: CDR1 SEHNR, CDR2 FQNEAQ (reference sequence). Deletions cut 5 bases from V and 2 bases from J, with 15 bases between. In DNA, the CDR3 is TGTGCCAGCAGCCTAGGTGTGACACATCAAGAGACCCAGTACTTC. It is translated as CASSLGVTHQETQYF.

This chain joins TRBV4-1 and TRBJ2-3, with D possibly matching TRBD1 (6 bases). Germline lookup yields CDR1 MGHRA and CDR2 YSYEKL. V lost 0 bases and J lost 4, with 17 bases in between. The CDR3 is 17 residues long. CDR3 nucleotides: TGCGCCAGCAGCCAAGATTCCTGGGGGCCCAGCGCAGATACGCAGTATTTT. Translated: CASSQDSWGPSADTQYF.

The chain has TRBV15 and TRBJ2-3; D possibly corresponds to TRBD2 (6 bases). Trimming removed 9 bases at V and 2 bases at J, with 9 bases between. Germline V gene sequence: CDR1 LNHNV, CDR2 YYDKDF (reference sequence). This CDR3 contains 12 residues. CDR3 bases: TGTGCCACGGGGGGAAACACAGATACGCAGTATTTT. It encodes CATGGNTDTQYF.

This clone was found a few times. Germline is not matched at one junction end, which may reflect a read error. The CDR3 coding sequence is TGTGCCATCAGTGACGGGCAGGGGGCGTTTAACTTC. Translating it yields CAISDGQGAFNF. The chain has TRBV10-3 and TRBJ2-7, with 8 positions matching TRBD1. Germline V gene lookup returns CDR1 ENHRY and CDR2 SYGVKD. This CDR3 has 12 residues.

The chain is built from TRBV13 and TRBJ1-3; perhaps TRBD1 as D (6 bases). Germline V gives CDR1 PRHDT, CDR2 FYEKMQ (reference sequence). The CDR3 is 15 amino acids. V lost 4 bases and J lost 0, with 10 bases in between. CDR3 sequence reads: CASSSGQFSGNTIYF. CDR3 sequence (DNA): TGTGCCAGCAGCTCCGGACAGTTCTCTGGAAACACCATATATTTT.

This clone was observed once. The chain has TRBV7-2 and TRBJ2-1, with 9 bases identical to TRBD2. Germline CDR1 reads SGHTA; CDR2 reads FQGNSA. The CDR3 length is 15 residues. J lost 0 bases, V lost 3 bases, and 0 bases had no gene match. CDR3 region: CASSFSGGSYNEQFF. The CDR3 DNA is TGTGCCAGCAGCTTTAGCGGGGGCTCCTACAATGAGCAGTTCTTC.

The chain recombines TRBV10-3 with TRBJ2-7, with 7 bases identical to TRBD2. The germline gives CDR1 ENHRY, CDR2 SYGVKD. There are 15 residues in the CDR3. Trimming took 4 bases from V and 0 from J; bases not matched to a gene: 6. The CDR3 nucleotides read TGTGCCATCAGTGCTTCTAGCGGAAGCTCCTACGAGCAGTACTTC. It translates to CAISASSGSSYEQYF.